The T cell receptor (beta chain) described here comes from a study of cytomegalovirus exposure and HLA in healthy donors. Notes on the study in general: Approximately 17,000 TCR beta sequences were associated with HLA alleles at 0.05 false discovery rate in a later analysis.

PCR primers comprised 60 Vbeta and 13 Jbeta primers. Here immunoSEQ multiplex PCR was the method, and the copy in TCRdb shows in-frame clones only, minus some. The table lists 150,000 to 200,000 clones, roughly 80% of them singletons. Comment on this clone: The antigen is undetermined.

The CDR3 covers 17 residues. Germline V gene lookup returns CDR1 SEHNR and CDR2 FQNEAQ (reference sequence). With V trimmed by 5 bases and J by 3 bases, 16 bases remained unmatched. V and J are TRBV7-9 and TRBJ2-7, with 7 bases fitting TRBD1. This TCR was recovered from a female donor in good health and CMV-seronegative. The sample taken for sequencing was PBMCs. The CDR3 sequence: CASSRMTGQTYFYEQYF. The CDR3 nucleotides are TGTGCCAGCAGCAGAATGACGGGACAGACCTATTTCTACGAGCAGTACTTC.